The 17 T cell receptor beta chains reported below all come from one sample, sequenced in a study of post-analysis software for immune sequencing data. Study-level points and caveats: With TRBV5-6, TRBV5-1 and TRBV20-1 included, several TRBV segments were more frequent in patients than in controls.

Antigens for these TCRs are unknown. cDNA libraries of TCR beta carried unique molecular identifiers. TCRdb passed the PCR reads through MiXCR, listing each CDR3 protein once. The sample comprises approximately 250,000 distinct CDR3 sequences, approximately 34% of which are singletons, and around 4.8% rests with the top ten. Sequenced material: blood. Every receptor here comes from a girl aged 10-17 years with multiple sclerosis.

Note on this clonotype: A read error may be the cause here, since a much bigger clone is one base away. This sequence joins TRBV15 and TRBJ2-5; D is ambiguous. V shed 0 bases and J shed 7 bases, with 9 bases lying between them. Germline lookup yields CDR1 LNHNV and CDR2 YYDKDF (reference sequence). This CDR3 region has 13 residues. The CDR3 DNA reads TGTGCCACCAGCAGAGAATCTCGCGGGACCCAGTACTTC. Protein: CATSRESRGTQYF.

CDR3 sequence: CASRVQARGPEGYNEQYF. CDR3 DNA sequence: TGTGCCAGCAGAGTACAGGCGAGGGGGCCTGAAGGCTACAATGAGCAGTACTTC. V usage is TRBV6-2 or TRBV6-3 and J usage is TRBJ2-1; 7 bases map to TRBD1. The better agreement between TRBJ2-7 and the DNA end casts doubt on the J call. The CDR3 is 18 residues long. CDR1 and CDR2 (germline): MNHEY, SVGEGT.

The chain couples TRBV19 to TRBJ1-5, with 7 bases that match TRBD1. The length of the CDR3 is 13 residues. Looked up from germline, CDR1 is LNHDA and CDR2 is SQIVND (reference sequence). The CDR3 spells CSAGTALNQPQHF. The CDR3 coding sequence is TGTTCAGCAGGGACAGCACTTAATCAGCCCCAGCATTTT.

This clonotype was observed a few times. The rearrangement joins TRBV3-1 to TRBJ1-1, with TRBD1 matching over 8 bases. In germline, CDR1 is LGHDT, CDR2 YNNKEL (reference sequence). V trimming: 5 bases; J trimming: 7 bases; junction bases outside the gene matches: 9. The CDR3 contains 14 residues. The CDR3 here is CASSERQGSVEAFF. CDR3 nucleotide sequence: TGTGCCAGCAGCGAAAGACAGGGGTCAGTTGAAGCTTTCTTT.

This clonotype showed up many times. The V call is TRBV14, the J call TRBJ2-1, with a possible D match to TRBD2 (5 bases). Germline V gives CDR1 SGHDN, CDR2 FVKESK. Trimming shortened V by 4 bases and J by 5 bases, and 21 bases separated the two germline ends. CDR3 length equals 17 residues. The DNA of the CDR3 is TGTGCCAGCAGCCCGCTCTGGCTCAGCGGAGAGAACAATGAGCAGTTCTTC. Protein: CASSPLWLSGENNEQFF.

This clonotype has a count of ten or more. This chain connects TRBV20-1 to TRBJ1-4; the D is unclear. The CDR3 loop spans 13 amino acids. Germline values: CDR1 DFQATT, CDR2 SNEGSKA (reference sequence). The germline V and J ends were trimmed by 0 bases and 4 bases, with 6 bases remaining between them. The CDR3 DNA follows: TGCAGTGCTAGAGAGGCTTATAATGAAAAACTGTTTTTT. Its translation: CSAREAYNEKLFF.

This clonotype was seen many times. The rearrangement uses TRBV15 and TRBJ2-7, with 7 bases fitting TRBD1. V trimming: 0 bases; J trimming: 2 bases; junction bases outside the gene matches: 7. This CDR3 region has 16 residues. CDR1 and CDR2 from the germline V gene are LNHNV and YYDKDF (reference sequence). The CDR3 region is CATSRDVMGQTYEQYF. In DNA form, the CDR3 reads TGTGCCACCAGCAGAGATGTTATGGGACAGACCTACGAGCAGTACTTC.

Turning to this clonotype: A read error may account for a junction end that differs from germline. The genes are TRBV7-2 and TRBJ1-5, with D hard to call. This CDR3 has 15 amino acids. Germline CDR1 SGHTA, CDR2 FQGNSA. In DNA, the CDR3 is TGTGCCAGCAGCTTAGCGACTGGGAGCGATCAGCCCCTGCATTTT. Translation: CASSLATGSDQPLHF.

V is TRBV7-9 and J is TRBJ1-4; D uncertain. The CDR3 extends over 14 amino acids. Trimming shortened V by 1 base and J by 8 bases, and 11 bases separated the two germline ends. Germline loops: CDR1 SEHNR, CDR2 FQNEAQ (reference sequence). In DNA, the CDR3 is TGTGCCAGCAGCTTAGAGTTATACGGCGAAAAACTGTTTTTT. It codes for CASSLELYGEKLFF.

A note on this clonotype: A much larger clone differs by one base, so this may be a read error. The CDR3 DNA reads as TGTGTCAGCAGTTACTCGGGGGGAGGTTCCTACAATGAGCAGTTCTTC. Translating it yields CVSSYSGGGSYNEQFF. The chain employs TRBV6-5 and TRBJ2-1; TRBD2 agrees at 7 bases. Germline V gene sequence: CDR1 MNHEY, CDR2 SVGAGI. The CDR3 has 16 residues.

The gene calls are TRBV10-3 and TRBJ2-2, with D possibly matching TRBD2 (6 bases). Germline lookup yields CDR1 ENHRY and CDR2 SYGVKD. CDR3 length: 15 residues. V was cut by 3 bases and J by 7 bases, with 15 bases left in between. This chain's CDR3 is CAISDISQAGGELFF. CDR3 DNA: TGTGCCATCAGTGACATTAGCCAAGCGGGCGGGGAGCTGTTTTTT.

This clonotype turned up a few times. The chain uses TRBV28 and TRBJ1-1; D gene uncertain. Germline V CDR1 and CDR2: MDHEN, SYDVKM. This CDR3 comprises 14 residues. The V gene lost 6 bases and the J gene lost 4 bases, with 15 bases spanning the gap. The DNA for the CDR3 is TGTGCCAGCAGCACTGATCCGGGATTCACTGAAGCTTTCTTT. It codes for CASSTDPGFTEAFF.

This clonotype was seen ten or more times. CDR3 residues: CASSYSTLKPQHF. The CDR3 nucleotides are TGTGCCAGCAGTTACTCGACCCTGAAACCCCAGCATTTT. The chain links TRBV6-2 or TRBV6-3 to TRBJ1-5; the D is unclear. Germline V CDR1 and CDR2: MNHEY, SVGEGT. The CDR3 runs 13 residues. Trimming took off 0 bases at V and 10 bases at J, with 10 bases between the two ends.

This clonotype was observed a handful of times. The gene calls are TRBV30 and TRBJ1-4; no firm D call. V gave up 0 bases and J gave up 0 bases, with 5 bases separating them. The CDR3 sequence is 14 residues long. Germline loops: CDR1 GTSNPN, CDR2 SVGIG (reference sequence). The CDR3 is CAWSVRATNEKLFF. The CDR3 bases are TGTGCCTGGAGTGTAAGGGCAACTAATGAAAAACTGTTTTTT.

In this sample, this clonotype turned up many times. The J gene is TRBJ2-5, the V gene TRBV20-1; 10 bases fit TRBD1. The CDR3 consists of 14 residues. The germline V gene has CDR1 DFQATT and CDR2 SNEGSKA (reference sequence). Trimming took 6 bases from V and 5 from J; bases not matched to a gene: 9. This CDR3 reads CSALDRGRVETQYF. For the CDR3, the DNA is TGCAGTGCCCTTGACAGGGGGCGTGTGGAGACCCAGTACTTC.

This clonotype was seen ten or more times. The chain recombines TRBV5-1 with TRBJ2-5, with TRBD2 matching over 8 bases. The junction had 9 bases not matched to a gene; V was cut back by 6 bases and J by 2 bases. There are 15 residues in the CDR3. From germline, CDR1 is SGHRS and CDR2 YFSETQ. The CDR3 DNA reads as TGCGCCAGCACCGAAATAGCGGGGTTGCAAGAGACCCAGTACTTC. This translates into CASTEIAGLQETQYF.

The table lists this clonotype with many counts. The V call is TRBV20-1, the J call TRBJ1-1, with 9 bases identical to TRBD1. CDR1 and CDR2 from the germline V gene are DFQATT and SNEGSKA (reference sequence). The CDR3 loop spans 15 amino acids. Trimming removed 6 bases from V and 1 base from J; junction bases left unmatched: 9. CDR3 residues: CSAVWTGAGNTEAFF. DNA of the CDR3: TGCAGTGCAGTTTGGACAGGGGCGGGGAACACTGAAGCTTTCTTT.